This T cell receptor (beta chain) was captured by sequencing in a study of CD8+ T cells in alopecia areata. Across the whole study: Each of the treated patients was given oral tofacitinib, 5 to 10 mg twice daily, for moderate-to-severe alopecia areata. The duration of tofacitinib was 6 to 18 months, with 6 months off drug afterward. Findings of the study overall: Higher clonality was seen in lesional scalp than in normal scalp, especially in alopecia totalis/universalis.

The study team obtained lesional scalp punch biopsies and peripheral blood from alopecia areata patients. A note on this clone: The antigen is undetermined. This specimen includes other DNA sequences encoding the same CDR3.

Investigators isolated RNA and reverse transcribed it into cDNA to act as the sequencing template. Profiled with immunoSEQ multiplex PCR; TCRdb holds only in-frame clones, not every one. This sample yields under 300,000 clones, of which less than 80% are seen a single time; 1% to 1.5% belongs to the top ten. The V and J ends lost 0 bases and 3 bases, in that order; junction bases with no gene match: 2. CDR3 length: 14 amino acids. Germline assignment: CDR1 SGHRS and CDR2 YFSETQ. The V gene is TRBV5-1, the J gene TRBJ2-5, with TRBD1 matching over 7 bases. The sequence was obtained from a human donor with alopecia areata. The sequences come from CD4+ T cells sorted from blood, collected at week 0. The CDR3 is CASSLVTGEETQYF. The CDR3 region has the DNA TGCGCCAGCAGCTTGGTCACAGGGGAAGAGACCCAGTACTTC.